This TCR beta chain was identified in a study of technical replicates of blood from four donors. This clone came up once. There are 14 residues in the CDR3. Germline assignment: CDR1 SEHNR and CDR2 FQNEAQ (reference sequence). With 3 bases removed from V and 3 bases from J, the gap between germline ends came to 9 bases. Only in-frame clones appear in the TCRdb table, and some are missing; sequencing was by immunoSEQ multiplex PCR. Among about 79,000 clones listed, 75% to 95% were seen once. Sequencing was performed on T cells isolated from PBMCs. The TCR was taken from a human donor in good health. Some clones in this sample may be carry-over from other donors' samples. The V and J genes are TRBV7-9 and TRBJ1-3, with a possible D match to TRBD1 (5 bases). The CDR3 sequence is CASSFGADGNTIYF. The CDR3 coding sequence is TGTGCCAGCAGCTTTGGGGCGGATGGAAACACCATATATTTT.